This entry describes one TCR beta chain. Its matching antigen is unknown. The entry originates in a study of graft-versus-host responses after intestinal transplantation. Study context: Recipients underwent multivisceral, liver-intestinal, or isolated intestinal transplants. All recipients got anti-thymocyte globulin induction, then tacrolimus and steroids for approximately three years.

The germline V gene encodes CDR1 LNHDA and CDR2 SQIVND (reference sequence). The CDR3 contains 14 residues. Trimming removed 2 bases at V and 4 bases at J, with 9 bases between. The table came from immunoSEQ multiplex PCR; TCRdb's copy has only in-frame clones and leaves some out. The sample has under 150,000 clones; roughly 96% are singletons. The chain uses TRBV19 and TRBJ2-1; unclear D gene. The sequence was obtained from a human donor who received an intestinal transplant. The sample here was unstimulated CD8+ T cells sorted from spleen or lymph node cells, taken before intestinal transplant. CDR3 in amino acids: CASSISYSYNEQFF. CDR3 nucleotides: TGTGCCAGTAGTATATCCTATTCGTACAATGAGCAGTTCTTC.